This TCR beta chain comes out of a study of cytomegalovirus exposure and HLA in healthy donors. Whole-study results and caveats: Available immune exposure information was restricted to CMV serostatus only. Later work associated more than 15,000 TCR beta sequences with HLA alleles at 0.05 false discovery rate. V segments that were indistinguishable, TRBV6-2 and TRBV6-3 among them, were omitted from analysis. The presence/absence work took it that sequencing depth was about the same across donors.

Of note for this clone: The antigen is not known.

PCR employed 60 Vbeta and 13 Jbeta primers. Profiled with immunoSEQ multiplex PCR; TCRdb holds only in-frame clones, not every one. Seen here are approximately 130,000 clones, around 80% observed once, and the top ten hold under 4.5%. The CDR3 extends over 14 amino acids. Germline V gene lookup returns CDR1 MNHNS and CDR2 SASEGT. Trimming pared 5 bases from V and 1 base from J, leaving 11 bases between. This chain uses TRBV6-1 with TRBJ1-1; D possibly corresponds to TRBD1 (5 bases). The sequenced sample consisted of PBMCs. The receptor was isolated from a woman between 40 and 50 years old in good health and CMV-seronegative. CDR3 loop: CASSIRQKNTEAFF. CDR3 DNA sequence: TGTGCCAGCAGTATCCGACAGAAGAACACTGAAGCTTTCTTT.